This T cell receptor beta chain was found in a study of blood T cell repertoires in COVID-19. Background on the study: Samples representing acute and convalescent COVID-19 were sourced from the United States, Italy and Spain. PBMCs, B-cell-depleted T cells, or T cells were the source of the cDNA or gDNA that made up the material.

This CDR3 is 17 amino acids long. V shed 3 bases, J shed 1 base, and the junction held 8 bases outside the gene matches. Germline CDR1 and CDR2: KGHDR and SFDVKD. Original processing notes: Counts of nucleated cells, estimated from reference gene primer amplification, were obtained. Profiled with immunoSEQ multiplex PCR; TCRdb holds only in-frame clones, not every one. V and J calls and clone size are given by that table; D and trimming were obtained from the DNA. This sample has 230,000 or so clones, with about four fifths found just once. This rearrangement joins TRBV24-1 to TRBJ2-5, with 9 nucleotides matching TRBD2. Source material: peripheral blood. The TCR originated in a man aged 40-49 years with active or convalescent COVID-19. The CDR3 spells CATSDNRAGGLQETQYF. CDR3 in DNA: TGTGCCACCAGTGATAACAGAGCGGGGGGCCTCCAAGAGACCCAGTACTTC.